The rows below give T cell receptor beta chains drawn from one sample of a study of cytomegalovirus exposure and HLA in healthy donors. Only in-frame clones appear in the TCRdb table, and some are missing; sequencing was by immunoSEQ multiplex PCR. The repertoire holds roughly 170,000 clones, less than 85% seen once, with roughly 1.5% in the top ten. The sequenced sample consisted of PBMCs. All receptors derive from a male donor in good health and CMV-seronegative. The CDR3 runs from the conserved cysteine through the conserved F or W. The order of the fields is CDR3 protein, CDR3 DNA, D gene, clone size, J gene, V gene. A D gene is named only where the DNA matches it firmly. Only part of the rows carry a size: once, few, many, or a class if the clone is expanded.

CDR3: CASSSRGGNTQYF
DNA: TGCGCCAGCAGTTCTCGTGGGGGGAATACGCAGTATTTT
D: -
size: few
J: TRBJ2-3
V: TRBV10-1

CDR3: CATRRGYTEAFF
DNA: TGTGCCACTAGGCGGGGGTACACTGAAGCTTTCTTT
D: -
size: -
J: TRBJ1-1
V: TRBV15

CDR3: CASSYSRTSYGYTF
DNA: TGTGCCAGCAGCTACTCCAGGACAAGCTATGGCTACACCTTC
D: -
size: -
J: TRBJ1-2
V: TRBV7-2

CDR3: CASSPQKSGQVYGYTF
DNA: TGTGCCAGCTCACCACAGAAGTCCGGACAGGTCTATGGCTACACCTTC
D: TRBD1
size: -
J: TRBJ1-2
V: TRBV18

CDR3: CASSSRANEQFF
DNA: TGTGCCAGCAGCTCCAGGGCCAATGAGCAGTTCTTC
D: -
size: -
J: TRBJ2-1
V: TRBV5-4

CDR3: CASRGQGLRYTF
DNA: TGCGCCAGCAGAGGACAGGGGTTACGCTACACCTTC
D: TRBD1
size: -
J: TRBJ1-2
V: TRBV5-1

CDR3: CASSNRGNNEQFF
DNA: TGTGCCAGTAGTAATAGGGGAAACAATGAGCAGTTCTTC
D: -
size: -
J: TRBJ2-1
V: TRBV19

CDR3: CASSSRTSGSGADTQYF
DNA: TGTGCCAGCAGCTCCCGGACTAGCGGGAGTGGCGCAGATACGCAGTATTTT
D: TRBD2
size: -
J: TRBJ2-3
V: TRBV11-3

CDR3: CASRRDRAAGELFF
DNA: TGTGCCAGTCGGAGGGACAGGGCGGCCGGGGAGCTGTTTTTT
D: TRBD1
size: -
J: TRBJ2-2
V: TRBV4-2

CDR3: CASSRDRGSGNYGYTF
DNA: TGTGCCAGTAGCCGGGACAGGGGAAGTGGTAACTATGGCTACACCTTC
D: TRBD1
size: -
J: TRBJ1-2
V: TRBV19

CDR3: CASSLSPRPQGSSYEQYF
DNA: TGTGCCAGCAGCTTATCACCCCGCCCACAGGGTAGCTCCTACGAGCAGTACTTC
D: -
size: -
J: TRBJ2-7
V: TRBV7-9

CDR3: CASSVAGQPHEKLFF
DNA: TGTGCCAGCAGCGTAGCGGGACAGCCCCATGAAAAACTGTTTTTT
D: TRBD1
size: -
J: TRBJ1-4
V: TRBV9

CDR3: CASSSPDRRNIQYF
DNA: TGTGCCAGCAGCTCCCCGGACAGAAGAAACATTCAGTACTTC
D: -
size: -
J: TRBJ2-4
V: TRBV7-9

CDR3: CASSYFGQGADQPQHF
DNA: TGTGCCAGCAGTTATTTTGGACAGGGCGCTGATCAGCCCCAGCATTTT
D: TRBD1
size: -
J: TRBJ1-5
V: TRBV6-6

CDR3: CASSMQASYEQYF
DNA: TGTGCCAGTAGTATGCAGGCTTCCTACGAGCAGTACTTC
D: -
size: -
J: TRBJ2-7
V: TRBV19

CDR3: CASSRRAGKLFF
DNA: TGTGCCAGCAGCCGGCGGGCGGGAAAACTGTTTTTT
D: -
size: -
J: TRBJ1-4
V: TRBV7-2

CDR3: CASSGAGNSYEQYF
DNA: TGTGCCAGCAGCGGGGCGGGGAACTCCTACGAGCAGTACTTC
D: -
size: once
J: TRBJ2-7
V: TRBV27

CDR3: CAGSQVGVAGSNTGELFF
DNA: TGCGCCGGCAGCCAAGTCGGGGTCGCGGGTTCGAACACCGGGGAGCTGTTTTTT
D: -
size: -
J: TRBJ2-2
V: TRBV4-3

CDR3: CASSLVVSGRGEQYF
DNA: TGTGCCAGCAGCTTAGTAGTCTCCGGGAGAGGCGAGCAGTACTTC
D: -
size: -
J: TRBJ2-7
V: TRBV7-2

CDR3: CASSPGYRGEQYF
DNA: TGTGCCAGCAGCCCAGGGTATCGAGGCGAGCAGTACTTC
D: -
size: -
J: TRBJ2-7
V: TRBV11-2

CDR3: CATSSDGGATDTQYF
DNA: TGTGCCACCAGCAGCGACGGGGGGGCCACAGATACGCAGTATTTT
D: TRBD2
size: -
J: TRBJ2-3
V: TRBV15

CDR3: CASSDFGGLGDIQYF
DNA: TGTGCCAGCAGTGATTTCGGCGGCCTAGGGGACATTCAGTACTTC
D: -
size: -
J: TRBJ2-4
V: TRBV6-1

CDR3: CASSRGQGSNQPQHF
DNA: TGTGCCAGCAGCCGCGGACAGGGTAGCAATCAGCCCCAGCATTTT
D: TRBD1
size: -
J: TRBJ1-5
V: TRBV28

CDR3: CAMTLTRASTDTQYF
DNA: TGTGCCATGACTTTGACTAGGGCGTCGACAGATACGCAGTATTTT
D: -
size: -
J: TRBJ2-3
V: TRBV10-3

CDR3: CASSQPGDSALAKNIQYF
DNA: TGCGCCAGCAGCCAACCCGGGGACAGCGCCCTAGCCAAAAACATTCAGTACTTC
D: TRBD1
size: -
J: TRBJ2-4
V: TRBV4-1

CDR3: CASSVAPLAGDHEQFF
DNA: TGTGCCAGCAGCGTAGCCCCACTAGCGGGGGACCATGAGCAGTTCTTC
D: TRBD2
size: -
J: TRBJ2-1
V: TRBV9

CDR3: CASSIPRHTDTQYF
DNA: TGTGCCAGCAGTATTCCCAGGCACACAGATACGCAGTATTTT
D: -
size: once
J: TRBJ2-3
V: TRBV19

CDR3: CSSSDSNQPQHF
DNA: TGTTCCAGCTCAGATAGCAATCAGCCCCAGCATTTT
D: -
size: -
J: TRBJ1-5
V: TRBV7-9

CDR3: CASRDRGRNTEAFF
DNA: TGTGCCAGCCGGGACAGGGGCCGGAACACTGAAGCTTTCTTT
D: TRBD1
size: once
J: TRBJ1-1
V: TRBV5-6

CDR3: CATNPYRGRADTQYF
DNA: TGTGCCACCAACCCCTACAGGGGGAGGGCAGATACGCAGTATTTT
D: -
size: few
J: TRBJ2-3
V: TRBV6-1

CDR3: CASTVIAGGQSSSYEQYF
DNA: TGCGCCAGCACGGTTATAGCGGGGGGCCAGTCGAGCTCCTACGAGCAGTACTTC
D: TRBD2
size: -
J: TRBJ2-7
V: TRBV10-2

CDR3: CASSYARDRSYEQYF
DNA: TGTGCCAGCAGTTACGCCCGGGACAGGTCCTACGAGCAGTACTTC
D: TRBD1
size: -
J: TRBJ2-7
V: TRBV6-6

CDR3: CASSFGGDSSYEQYF
DNA: TGTGCCAGCAGCTTCGGCGGGGATTCTTCCTACGAGCAGTACTTC
D: -
size: -
J: TRBJ2-7
V: TRBV11-2

CDR3: CASSVLKGQPQHF
DNA: TGTGCCAGCAGTGTTCTTAAGGGGCAGCCCCAGCATTTT
D: -
size: -
J: TRBJ1-5
V: TRBV28

CDR3: CASSPYGTGDEQFF
DNA: TGTGCCAGCAGCCCATACGGGACAGGGGATGAGCAGTTCTTC
D: TRBD1
size: -
J: TRBJ2-1
V: TRBV7-3

CDR3: CASSPRGGGGEQYF
DNA: TGTGCCAGCAGCCCGAGGGGGGGAGGAGGCGAGCAGTACTTC
D: -
size: few
J: TRBJ2-7
V: TRBV9